One sample yielded the 16 T cell receptor beta chains listed below, sequenced in a study of T cells after yellow fever vaccination. TCRdb itself ran the 5' RACE reads through MiXCR, one entry per CDR3 protein. The sample has roughly 340,000 distinct CDR3 sequences; 8.7% are singletons. The sample here was PBMCs, taken on the day of the first yellow fever vaccination. Receptors were obtained from a man between 18 and 35 years old who received the YFV17D yellow fever vaccine.

This clonotype was recorded a few times. The chain carries TRBV7-9 and TRBJ2-5; TRBD2 aligns across 8 bases. Germline V lookup: CDR1 SEHNR, CDR2 FQNEAQ (reference sequence). Trimming took 4 bases from V and 7 from J; bases not matched to a gene: 20. This CDR3 spans 18 amino acids. CDR3 in amino acids: CASSSQRGGLAGRWTQYF. Written as DNA, the CDR3 is TGTGCCAGCAGCTCGCAGAGGGGTGGGCTAGCGGGCCGGTGGACCCAGTACTTC. Full variable domain (outside the CDR3, taken from reference TRBV7-9 and TRBJ2-5): DTGVSQNPRHKITKRGQNVTFRCDPISEHNRLYWYRQTLGQGPEFLTYFQNEAQLEKSRLLSDRFSAERPKGSFSTLEIQRTEQGDSAMYLCASSSQRGGLAGRWTQYFGPGTRLLVL.

Worth noting for this clonotype: One end of the junction is discordant with germline, which a read error may explain. J is TRBJ2-5 and V is TRBV5-1; D unresolved. This CDR3 has 14 residues. Germline CDR1 and CDR2: SGHRS and YFSETQ. The CDR3 bases are TGCGCCAGCAGCTTGGATGGTCGAGAAGAGACCCCGTACTTC. Its translation: CASSLDGREETPYF.

The table lists this clonotype with many counts. V and J are TRBV4-1 and TRBJ2-5, with D possibly TRBD1 on 5 matching bases. Trimming cost V 1 base and J 5 bases, with 11 bases left between them. This CDR3 is built from 14 residues. From germline, CDR1 is MGHRA and CDR2 YSYEKL. The CDR3 sequence: CASSQVGRAETQYF. The CDR3 region has the DNA TGCGCCAGCAGCCAAGTCGGCAGGGCGGAGACCCAGTACTTC.

The gene calls are TRBV24-1 and TRBJ2-5, with a possible D match to TRBD2 (6 bases). The germline CDR1 and CDR2 sequences are KGHDR and SFDVKD. Deletions cut 0 bases from V and 4 bases from J, with 14 bases between. This CDR3 comprises 16 residues. The CDR3 bases are TGTGCCACCAGTGATTTGGACTACGGGGGATCAGAGACCCAGTACTTC. It yields the protein CATSDLDYGGSETQYF.

This clonotype has at least ten counts. The chain couples TRBV10-3 to TRBJ1-5; TRBD1 might be the D (5 bases). Trimming took off 3 bases at V and 3 bases at J, with 15 bases between the two ends. From germline, CDR1 is ENHRY and CDR2 SYGVKD. The CDR3 runs to 16 residues. The CDR3 DNA reads TGTGCCATCAGTGAAGTTCGGGGGGGTCCCAATCAGCCCCAGCATTTT. Amino acids: CAISEVRGGPNQPQHF.

J is TRBJ1-6 and V is TRBV28, with 10 bases lining up with TRBD1. The germline V gene encodes CDR1 MDHEN and CDR2 SYDVKM. V lost 2 bases to trimming and J lost 7 bases; unmatched junction nucleotides: 2. The CDR3 has 15 residues. CDR3 coding DNA: TGTGCCAGCAGTTTAGGGGACAGGGGAAATTCACCCCTCCACTTT. Translating gives CASSLGDRGNSPLHF. Using reference TRBV28 and TRBJ1-6 for the parts outside the CDR3, the full variable domain is DVKVTQSSRYLVKRTGEKVFLECVQDMDHENMFWYRQDPGLGLRLIYFSYDVKMKEKGDIPEGYSVSREKKERFSLILESASTNQTSMYLCASSLGDRGNSPLHFGNGTRLTVT.

J is TRBJ2-5 and V is TRBV9, with D perhaps given as TRBD1 or TRBD2 (5 bases each). Germline assignment: CDR1 SGDLS and CDR2 YYNGEE. CDR3 size: 15 residues. Between the trimmed V and J ends, which lost 0 bases and 9 bases, there was a span of 18 bases. CDR3 in DNA: TGTGCCAGCAGCGTAGAGGGGACGAGTCAGATTTCCCAGTACTTC. This gives the protein CASSVEGTSQISQYF.

This clonotype has only a few counts. This chain connects TRBV5-1 to TRBJ2-1, with 8 bases lining up with TRBD2. The trim removed 4 bases at V and 5 bases at J, leaving 11 bases unmatched. The CDR3 loop spans 16 amino acids. The germline CDR1 and CDR2 sequences are SGHRS and YFSETQ. This chain's CDR3 is CASSLIPSGGNNEQFF. The DNA of the CDR3 is TGCGCCAGCAGCCTGATTCCAAGCGGGGGAAACAATGAGCAGTTCTTC. Combining the CDR3 with reference TRBV5-1 and TRBJ2-1 gives the whole variable domain KAGVTQTPRYLIKTRGQQVTLSCSPISGHRSVSWYQQTPGQGLQFLFEYFSETQRNKGNFPGRFSGRQFSNSRSEMNVSTLELGDSALYLCASSLIPSGGNNEQFFGPGTRLTVL.

This chain links TRBV9 with TRBJ2-1; 12 bases align to TRBD2. CDR3 length equals 17 residues. The V gene end was trimmed by 4 bases and the J gene end by 8 bases; junction bases not matched to a gene: 13. Per germline, CDR1 SGDLS and CDR2 YYNGEE. The CDR3 region has the DNA TGTGCCAGCAGCCCACGGCCGCTAGCGGGGGGGCGCGATGAGCAGTTCTTC. Its protein product is CASSPRPLAGGRDEQFF.

At least ten counts were recorded for this clonotype. This chain joins TRBV4-1 and TRBJ2-5, with D unresolved. CDR1 and CDR2 (germline): MGHRA, YSYEKL. The V end was cut by 2 bases, the J end by 6 bases, with 10 bases between. The CDR3 length is 13 residues. As DNA, the CDR3 is TGCGCCAGCAGCCAATTGGACCCGAAGACCCAGTACTTC. It translates to CASSQLDPKTQYF.

This clonotype was seen only a few times. The chain uses TRBV12-3 or TRBV12-4 and TRBJ2-7; possible D gene TRBD1, 6 bases. This CDR3 region has 13 residues. Trimming removed 5 bases from V and 0 bases from J, with 8 bases in between. DNA of the CDR3: TGTGCCAGCAGTACGACAGGCTCCTACGAGCAGTACGTC. This codes for CASSTTGSYEQYV.

This clonotype occurred a few times. The rearrangement joins TRBV6-2 or TRBV6-3 to TRBJ2-7; 10 positions agree with TRBD1. Germline V gives CDR1 MNHEY, CDR2 SVGEGT. This CDR3 has 16 amino acids. V was pared by 5 bases and J by 4 bases, with 11 bases of the junction left unmatched. As DNA, the CDR3 is TGTGCCAGCAGTCACCGCCCCGGGACAGGGGTATACGAGCAGTACGTC. Protein product: CASSHRPGTGVYEQYV.

This clonotype was observed a handful of times. The chain combines TRBV19 with TRBJ1-1; D gene ambiguous. Germline lookup yields CDR1 LNHDA and CDR2 SQIVND (reference sequence). The V and J ends lost 2 bases and 1 base respectively, with 2 bases between them. There are 12 residues in the CDR3. The CDR3 DNA reads as TGTGCCAGTAGTATAACGAACACTGAAGCTTTCTTT. Translated, it gives CASSITNTEAFF.

J is TRBJ1-3 and V is TRBV12-3 or TRBV12-4, with a weak D call TRBD1 (5 bases). This CDR3 is built from 15 residues. V was trimmed by 4 bases and J by 0 bases, leaving 10 bases between them. The CDR3 region has the DNA TGTGCCAGCAGTTCTAGAGGGACCTCTGGAAACACCATATATTTT. Translating gives CASSSRGTSGNTIYF.

This clonotype turned up a few times. The V call is TRBV12-3 or TRBV12-4, the J call TRBJ1-2; D uncertain. The V gene lost 1 base and the J gene lost 3 bases, with 6 bases spanning the gap. The CDR3 is 13 amino acids. The CDR3 protein is CASSLGWDYGYTF. DNA for the CDR3: TGTGCCAGCAGTTTAGGCTGGGACTATGGCTACACCTTC.

This clonotype was seen a handful of times. This chain links TRBV7-9 with TRBJ1-2, with a tentative D call TRBD1 (6 bases). This CDR3 has 16 residues. Germline-derived CDR1 and CDR2 are SEHNR and FQNEAQ (reference sequence). V lost 5 bases, J lost 7 bases, and 23 bases lay in between. The CDR3 coding sequence is TGTGCCAGCAGCACCGTCGCTGGACAGCCCCATGGTGGCTACACCTTC. Translating gives CASSTVAGQPHGGYTF.